A selection of T cell receptor beta chains follows, all from one sample in a study of neurological immune-mediated disorders. TCRdb re-derived calls from the 5' RACE reads in MiXCR, one entry per CDR3 protein. The sample carries 45,000 to 55,000 distinct CDR3 sequences, around 4% recorded once. Sequencing used PBMCs. These receptors were collected from a man between 60 and 75 years old with multiple sclerosis. Each CDR3 is given with its conserved first and last residue. The D gene is left open where the match is weak. The size of a clone is reported for some rows only, either as once, few or many, or as a class for expanded clones.

D gene: -; clone size: many; J gene: TRBJ2-7; V gene: TRBV6-1; CDR3 DNA: TGTGCCAGCAGTGGGGGCCCTTTCTACGAGCAGTACTTC; CDR3 protein: CASSGGPFYEQYF
D gene: -; clone size: many; J gene: TRBJ1-2; V gene: TRBV5-1; CDR3 DNA: TGCGCCAGCAGCTTGGCAGAGAACTATGGCTACACCTTC; CDR3 protein: CASSLAENYGYTF
D gene: -; clone size: many; J gene: TRBJ2-7; V gene: TRBV5-1; CDR3 DNA: TGCGCCAGCAGCTGGGACGGACCCTCCTACGAGCAGTACTTC; CDR3 protein: CASSWDGPSYEQYF
D gene: -; clone size: many; J gene: TRBJ1-5; V gene: TRBV7-8; CDR3 DNA: TGTGCCAGCAGTCTTAGGCTACAGGGCGCTCAGCCCCAGCATTTT; CDR3 protein: CASSLRLQGAQPQHF
D gene: -; clone size: many; J gene: TRBJ1-3; V gene: TRBV7-9; CDR3 DNA: TGTGCCAGCAGTTTTCTAGCGGGTACAAGTGGAAACACCATATATTTT; CDR3 protein: CASSFLAGTSGNTIYF
D gene: -; clone size: many; J gene: TRBJ2-7; V gene: TRBV6-1; CDR3 DNA: TGTGCCAGCGGAGGGGAGCTCCGGGAGGAGCAGTACTTC; CDR3 protein: CASGGELREEQYF
D gene: -; clone size: many; J gene: TRBJ2-1; V gene: TRBV5-1; CDR3 DNA: TGCGCCAGCAGCATGACGTACAATGAGCAGTTCTTC; CDR3 protein: CASSMTYNEQFF
D gene: TRBD2; clone size: many; J gene: TRBJ2-5; V gene: TRBV20-1; CDR3 DNA: TGCAGTGCACAAGGACTAGCGGGAGGGGAGACCCAGTACTTC; CDR3 protein: CSAQGLAGGETQYF
D gene: -; clone size: many; J gene: TRBJ2-2; V gene: TRBV5-1; CDR3 DNA: TGCGCCAGCAGCTTGAGGCAGACCTACACCGGGGAGCTGTTTTTT; CDR3 protein: CASSLRQTYTGELFF
D gene: -; clone size: few; J gene: TRBJ2-1; V gene: TRBV15; CDR3 DNA: TGTGCCACCAGCGAGGGTAGGGGGGAACCAAGCAATGAGCAGTTCTTC; CDR3 protein: CATSEGRGEPSNEQFF
D gene: -; clone size: few; J gene: TRBJ2-7; V gene: TRBV5-1; CDR3 DNA: TGCGCCAGCAGGGGAGACTCCTACGAGCAGTACTTC; CDR3 protein: CASRGDSYEQYF
D gene: -; clone size: many; J gene: TRBJ1-2; V gene: TRBV20-1; CDR3 DNA: TGCAGTGCACTACGACAGTCGAATGGCTACACCTTC; CDR3 protein: CSALRQSNGYTF
D gene: -; clone size: -; J gene: TRBJ1-3; V gene: TRBV7-9; CDR3 DNA: TGTGCCAGCAGCTCGGGACTCTCTGGAAACACCATATATTTT; CDR3 protein: CASSSGLSGNTIYF
D gene: -; clone size: many; J gene: TRBJ2-6; V gene: TRBV20-1; CDR3 DNA: TGCAGTGCTAGGGACCCGCCTGGGGCCAACGTCCTGACTTTC; CDR3 protein: CSARDPPGANVLTF
D gene: -; clone size: many; J gene: TRBJ2-2; V gene: TRBV27; CDR3 DNA: TGTGCCAGCAGTTACGAAATTAACACCGGGGAGCTGTTTTTT; CDR3 protein: CASSYEINTGELFF
D gene: -; clone size: many; J gene: TRBJ2-1; V gene: TRBV5-6; CDR3 DNA: TGTGCCAGCAGCTCGAATGGCGGCTACAATGAGCAGTTCTTC; CDR3 protein: CASSSNGGYNEQFF
D gene: TRBD2; clone size: many; J gene: TRBJ2-7; V gene: TRBV20-1; CDR3 DNA: TGCAGTGCTAGAGATAGGACTAGATACGAGCAGTACTTC; CDR3 protein: CSARDRTRYEQYF
D gene: -; clone size: few; J gene: TRBJ1-1; V gene: TRBV19; CDR3 DNA: TGTGCCAGTAACACTCAGGGGCGTGAAGCTTTCTTT; CDR3 protein: CASNTQGREAFF
D gene: -; clone size: many; J gene: TRBJ2-2; V gene: TRBV5-1; CDR3 DNA: TGCGCCAGCAGCTTGCGGGCAGATGGAGGCACCGGGGAGCTGTTTTTT; CDR3 protein: CASSLRADGGTGELFF
D gene: -; clone size: many; J gene: TRBJ1-6; V gene: TRBV6-5; CDR3 DNA: TGTGCCAGCAGCTCCATGGGGAAACCCCTCCACTTT; CDR3 protein: CASSSMGKPLHF
D gene: -; clone size: many; J gene: TRBJ1-2; V gene: TRBV7-2; CDR3 DNA: TGTGCCAGCAGCTTACGAGTTGGTGGGGGCTATGGCTACACCTTC; CDR3 protein: CASSLRVGGGYGYTF
D gene: -; clone size: many; J gene: TRBJ2-3; V gene: TRBV15; CDR3 DNA: TGTGCCACCAGCAGGACTGATGGAGATACGCAGTATTTT; CDR3 protein: CATSRTDGDTQYF